These 18 T cell receptor beta chains originate from one sample sequenced in a study of cytomegalovirus exposure and HLA in healthy donors. The PCR had 60 Vbeta and 13 Jbeta primers. Only in-frame clones appear in the TCRdb table, and some are missing; sequencing was by immunoSEQ multiplex PCR. Of some 150,000 clones in the sample, roughly 85% were seen once. Sample: PBMCs. The receptors here all came from a woman aged 25 to 39 in good health and CMV-seronegative.

V usage is TRBV5-4 and J usage is TRBJ2-3, with 10 bases lining up with TRBD2. This CDR3 contains 17 residues. Germline V gene sequence: CDR1 SGHNT, CDR2 YYREEE (reference sequence). J was trimmed by 3 bases and V by 3 bases; bases with no gene match: 10. CDR3 protein: CASSSSLSGRRTDTQYF. The DNA of the CDR3 is TGTGCCAGCAGCTCCTCCCTTAGCGGGAGGCGTACAGATACGCAGTATTTT.

The count of this clone is one. This rearrangement joins TRBV5-6 to TRBJ2-5; possible D gene TRBD2, 5 bases. This CDR3 is 16 amino acids long. V gave up 2 bases and J gave up 3 bases, with 17 bases separating them. CDR1 is SGHDT, CDR2 YYEEEE, per germline. The CDR3 DNA reads TGTGCCAGCAGCTTAGTGTGGGCGGGTTCAGAAGAGACCCAGTACTTC. Translation: CASSLVWAGSEETQYF.

The rearrangement uses TRBV6-5 and TRBJ1-5; D gene uncertain. CDR1 MNHEY and CDR2 SVGAGI come from the germline V gene. V lost 6 bases, J lost 2 bases, and 11 bases lay in between. There are 14 residues in the CDR3. CDR3 in DNA: TGTGCCAGCAGACTCGGACTTGGCAATCAGCCCCAGCATTTT. Protein sequence: CASRLGLGNQPQHF.

The CDR3 DNA follows: TGCGCCAGCAGGGTTTCCGGGACACCCGCGGGAGAGACCCAGTACTTC. Protein: CASRVSGTPAGETQYF. V is TRBV5-1 and J is TRBJ2-5; maybe TRBD1 (6 bases). This CDR3 spans 16 amino acids. Trimming pared 5 bases from V and 4 bases from J, leaving 21 bases between. Germline loops: CDR1 SGHRS, CDR2 YFSETQ.

The rearrangement links TRBV5-3 to TRBJ1-1; D is ambiguous. TRBV5-3 is noted as an ORF with a role that remains uncertain. The CDR3 sequence is 15 residues long. The ends were cut back, 0 bases at V and 1 base at J, with 10 bases in the middle. The CDR3 spells CARSLANEGNTEAFF. CDR3 DNA: TGTGCCAGAAGCTTGGCCAACGAGGGGAACACTGAAGCTTTCTTT.

This chain connects TRBV5-4 to TRBJ1-1; 10 bases are a match to TRBD1. V lost 3 bases and J lost 5; bases outside the gene matches: 4. This CDR3 has 14 amino acids. Germline CDR1 SGHNT, CDR2 YYREEE (reference sequence). DNA of the CDR3: TGTGCCAGCAGCTCGGGACAGGGGAGGACTGAAGCTTTCTTT. It yields the protein CASSSGQGRTEAFF.

The CDR3 DNA sequence: TGTGCCAGCAGGACGGACAGGGGCCTCACAGATACGCAGTATTTT. This gives the protein CASRTDRGLTDTQYF. This chain uses TRBV6-1 with TRBJ2-3; 9 bases match TRBD1. The germline gives CDR1 MNHNS, CDR2 SASEGT. Germline trimming cut 6 bases from V and 2 bases from J; bases unmatched to any gene: 6. This CDR3 contains 15 residues.

V usage is TRBV28 and J usage is TRBJ1-4, with unresolved D. This CDR3 is built from 14 residues. V lost 3 bases, J lost 7 bases, and 12 bases lay in between. The germline V gene has CDR1 MDHEN and CDR2 SYDVKM. Here the CDR3 DNA reads TGTGCCAGCAGTTTTGAACTGAGAGGTGAAAAACTGTTTTTT. It codes for CASSFELRGEKLFF.

The J gene is TRBJ2-1, the V gene TRBV5-4, with 8 bases lining up with TRBD2. The CDR3 consists of 15 residues. V lost 1 base to trimming and J lost 2 bases; unmatched junction nucleotides: 2. Germline CDR1 is SGHNT and CDR2 is YYREEE (reference sequence). CDR3 DNA sequence: TGTGCCAGCAGCTTGTCGGGGGGGGCCTACAATGAGCAGTTCTTC. It yields the protein CASSLSGGAYNEQFF.

The V call is TRBV10-2, the J call TRBJ1-5, with a weak D call TRBD1 (5 bases). Trimming stripped 2 bases from V and 4 bases from J, with 9 bases between. The CDR3 has 14 residues. CDR1 is WSHSY, CDR2 SAAADI, per germline. This CDR3 is CASSEVGGNQPQHF. CDR3 DNA sequence: TGCGCCAGCAGTGAGGTTGGGGGGAATCAGCCCCAGCATTTT.

The rearrangement joins TRBV6-5 to TRBJ2-3; 9 bases are a match to TRBD2. Per germline, CDR1 MNHEY and CDR2 SVGAGI. The CDR3 covers 15 residues. V was pared by 6 bases and J by 2 bases, with 6 bases of the junction left unmatched. The CDR3 DNA sequence: TGTGCCAGCAGACTCCGACTAGCGGTCACAGATACGCAGTATTTT. Its translation: CASRLRLAVTDTQYF.

The sample holds one count of this clone. The J gene is TRBJ1-2, the V gene TRBV7-2; possibly TRBD1 for D (6 bases). The CDR3 has 12 residues. From germline, CDR1 is SGHTA and CDR2 FQGNSA. V lost 1 base and J lost 8, with 8 bases in between. The CDR3 coding sequence is TGTGCCAGCAGCTTAGAGGGGGTAGGCTACACCTTC. Encoded protein: CASSLEGVGYTF.

The chain couples TRBV2 to TRBJ2-7; 10 positions agree with TRBD1. In germline, CDR1 is SNHLY, CDR2 FYNNEI. The CDR3 covers 14 residues. The V segment lost 6 bases and the J segment 0 bases; nucleotides outside the gene matches: 2. The CDR3 spells CASSGQGVSYEQYF. CDR3 sequence (DNA): TGTGCCAGCAGCGGACAGGGGGTCTCCTACGAGCAGTACTTC.

J is TRBJ1-2 and V is TRBV27; 7 bases match TRBD1. Germline V gene lookup returns CDR1 MNHEY and CDR2 SMNVEV (reference sequence). This CDR3 is 14 amino acids long. After removal of 1 base from V and 5 bases from J, the junction contained 4 bases not matched to a gene. This CDR3 is CASSLYGTAYGYTF. The CDR3 nucleotides are TGTGCCAGCAGTTTATATGGGACAGCGTATGGCTACACCTTC.

The V call is TRBV2, the J call TRBJ2-4, with 12 bases identical to TRBD2. The germline gives CDR1 SNHLY, CDR2 FYNNEI. J was trimmed by 14 bases and V by 9 bases; bases with no gene match: 5. This CDR3 comprises 11 residues. CDR3 DNA sequence: TGTGCCAGAGGGACTAGCGGGCCTGAGTACTTC. It is translated as CARGTSGPEYF.

The gene calls are TRBV7-8 and TRBJ2-5; D is possibly TRBD2 (5 bases). This CDR3 contains 15 residues. CDR1 and CDR2 (germline): SGHVS, FQNEAQ. The ends were cut back, 5 bases at V and 0 bases at J, with 13 bases in the middle. CDR3 region: CASSRGRVNQETQYF. The CDR3 DNA reads as TGTGCCAGCAGCCGCGGGCGGGTCAACCAAGAGACCCAGTACTTC.

The gene calls are TRBV10-1 and TRBJ2-2, with unresolved D. The CDR3 extends over 15 amino acids. Germline CDR1 and CDR2: WNHNN and SYGVQD (reference sequence). Trimming pared 5 bases from V and 1 base from J, leaving 11 bases between. The CDR3 DNA reads as TGCGCCAGCAGTCCCCGCAGATTGAACACCGGGGAGCTGTTTTTT. Its translation is CASSPRRLNTGELFF.

The V and J genes are TRBV5-4 and TRBJ1-2, with D perhaps TRBD1 (6 bases). Germline V CDR1 and CDR2: SGHNT, YYREEE (reference sequence). Deletions cut 1 base from V and 9 bases from J, with 19 bases between. The CDR3 covers 15 residues. Written as DNA, the CDR3 is TGTGCCAGCAGCTTGTGGGGGGCGGGAGGGATGCGCTACACCTTC. Its translation: CASSLWGAGGMRYTF.